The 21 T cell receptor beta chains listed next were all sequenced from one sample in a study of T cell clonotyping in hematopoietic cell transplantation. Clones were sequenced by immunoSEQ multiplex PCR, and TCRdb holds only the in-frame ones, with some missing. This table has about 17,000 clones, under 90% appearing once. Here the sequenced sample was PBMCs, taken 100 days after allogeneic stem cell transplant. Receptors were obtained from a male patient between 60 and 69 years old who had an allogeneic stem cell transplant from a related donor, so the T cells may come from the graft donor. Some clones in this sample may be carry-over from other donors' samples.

CDR3 nucleotides: TGTGCCAGCTCACCACCCGACCCAGGGACCCAGTACTTC. Residues: CASSPPDPGTQYF. This chain joins TRBV18 and TRBJ2-5; D unclear. The ends were cut back, 0 bases at V and 7 bases at J, with 9 bases in the middle. Germline CDR1 is KGHSH and CDR2 is LQKENI. The length of the CDR3 is 13 residues.

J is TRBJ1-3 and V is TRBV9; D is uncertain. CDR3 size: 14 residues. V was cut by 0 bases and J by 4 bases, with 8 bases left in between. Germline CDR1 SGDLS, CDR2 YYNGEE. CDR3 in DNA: TGTGCCAGCAGCGTAGTAGACGACGGAAACACCATATATTTT. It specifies CASSVVDDGNTIYF.

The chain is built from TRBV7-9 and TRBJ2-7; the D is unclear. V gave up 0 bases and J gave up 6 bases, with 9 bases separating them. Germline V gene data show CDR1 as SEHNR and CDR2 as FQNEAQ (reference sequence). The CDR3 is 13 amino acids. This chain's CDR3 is CASSLAGSREQYF. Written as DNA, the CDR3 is TGTGCCAGCAGCTTAGCTGGGTCCCGCGAGCAGTACTTC.

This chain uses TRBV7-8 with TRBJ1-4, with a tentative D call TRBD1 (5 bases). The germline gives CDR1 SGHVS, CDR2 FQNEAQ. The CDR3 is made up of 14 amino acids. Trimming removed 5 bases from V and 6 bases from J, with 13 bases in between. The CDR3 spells CASSAGGVDEKLFF. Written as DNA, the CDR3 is TGTGCCAGCAGCGCGGGAGGGGTGGATGAAAAACTGTTTTTT.

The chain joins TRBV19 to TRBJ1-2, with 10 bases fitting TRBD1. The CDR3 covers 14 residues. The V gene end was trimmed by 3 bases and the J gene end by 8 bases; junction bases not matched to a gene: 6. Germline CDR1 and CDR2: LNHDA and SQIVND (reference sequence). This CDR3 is CASSIQGTGAGYTF. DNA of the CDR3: TGTGCCAGTAGTATCCAAGGGACAGGGGCAGGCTACACCTTC.

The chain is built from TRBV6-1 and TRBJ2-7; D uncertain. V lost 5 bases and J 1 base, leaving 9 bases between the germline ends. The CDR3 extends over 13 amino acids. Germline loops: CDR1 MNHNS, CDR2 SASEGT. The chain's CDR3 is CASSWGSSYEQYF. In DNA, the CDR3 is TGTGCCAGCAGTTGGGGTTCGTCCTACGAGCAGTACTTC.

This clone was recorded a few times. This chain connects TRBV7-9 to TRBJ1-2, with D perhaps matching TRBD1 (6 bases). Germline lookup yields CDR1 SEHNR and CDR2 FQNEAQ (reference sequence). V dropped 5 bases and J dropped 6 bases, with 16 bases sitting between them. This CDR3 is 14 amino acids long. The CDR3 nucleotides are TGTGCCAGCAGCCTCTTAACAGGGCCCGATGGCTACACCTTC. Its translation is CASSLLTGPDGYTF.

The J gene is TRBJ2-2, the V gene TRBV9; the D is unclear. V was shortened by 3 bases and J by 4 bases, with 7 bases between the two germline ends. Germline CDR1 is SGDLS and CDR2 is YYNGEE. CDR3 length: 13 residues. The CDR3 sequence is CASSAAFTGELFF. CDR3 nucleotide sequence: TGTGCCAGCAGCGCCGCATTCACCGGGGAGCTGTTTTTT.

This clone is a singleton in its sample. The CDR3 bases are TGTGCCACCAGCAGAGAAAGACGGGGCGGTGGCTACACCTTC. Encoded protein: CATSRERRGGGYTF. The chain is built from TRBV15 and TRBJ1-2, with D tentatively TRBD1 (5 bases). V was cut by 0 bases and J by 7 bases, with 12 bases left in between. Germline assignment: CDR1 LNHNV and CDR2 YYDKDF (reference sequence). CDR3 length: 14 amino acids.

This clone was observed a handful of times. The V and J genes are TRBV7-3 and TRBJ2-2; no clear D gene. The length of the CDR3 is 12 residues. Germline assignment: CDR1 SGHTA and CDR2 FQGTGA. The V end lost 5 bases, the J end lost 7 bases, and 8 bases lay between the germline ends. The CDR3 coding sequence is TGTGCCAGCAGCCCTCAGATCGGGGAGCTGTTTTTT. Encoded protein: CASSPQIGELFF.

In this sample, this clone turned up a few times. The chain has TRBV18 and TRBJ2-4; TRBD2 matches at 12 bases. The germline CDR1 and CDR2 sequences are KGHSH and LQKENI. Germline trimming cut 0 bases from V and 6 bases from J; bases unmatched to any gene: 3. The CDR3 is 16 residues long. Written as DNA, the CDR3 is TGTGCCAGCTCACCACCGCCTAGCGGGGGGGTAAACATTCAGTACTTC. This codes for CASSPPPSGGVNIQYF.

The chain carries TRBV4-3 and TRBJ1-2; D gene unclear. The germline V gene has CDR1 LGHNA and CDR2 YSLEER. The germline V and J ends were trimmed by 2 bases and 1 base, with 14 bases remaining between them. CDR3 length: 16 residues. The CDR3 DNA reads TGCGCCAGCAGCCAACTTGACCGAGACGTTAACTATGGCTACACCTTC. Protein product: CASSQLDRDVNYGYTF.

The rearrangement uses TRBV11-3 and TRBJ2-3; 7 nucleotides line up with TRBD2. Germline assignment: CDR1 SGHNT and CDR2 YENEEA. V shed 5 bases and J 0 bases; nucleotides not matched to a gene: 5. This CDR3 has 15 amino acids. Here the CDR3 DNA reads TGTGCCAGCAGCCCATGGGGGGGGAGCACAGATACGCAGTATTTT. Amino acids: CASSPWGGSTDTQYF.

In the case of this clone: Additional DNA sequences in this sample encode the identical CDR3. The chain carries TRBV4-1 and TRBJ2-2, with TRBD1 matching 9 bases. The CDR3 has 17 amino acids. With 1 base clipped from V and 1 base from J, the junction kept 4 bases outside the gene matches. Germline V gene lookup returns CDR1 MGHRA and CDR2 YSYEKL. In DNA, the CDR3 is TGCGCCAGCAGCCAAGTCGGGACAGGGAGGAACACCGGGGAGCTGTTTTTT. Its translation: CASSQVGTGRNTGELFF.

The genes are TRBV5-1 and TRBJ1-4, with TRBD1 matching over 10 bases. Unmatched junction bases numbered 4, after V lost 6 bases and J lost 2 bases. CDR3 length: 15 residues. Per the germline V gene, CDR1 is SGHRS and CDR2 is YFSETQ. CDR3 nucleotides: TGCGCCAGCATGACAGGGGGCGCGACTAATGAAAAACTGTTTTTT. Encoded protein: CASMTGGATNEKLFF.

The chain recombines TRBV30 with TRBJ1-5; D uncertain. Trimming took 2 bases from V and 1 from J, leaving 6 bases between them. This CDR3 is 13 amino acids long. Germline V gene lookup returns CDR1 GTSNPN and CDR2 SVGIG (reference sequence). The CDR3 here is CAWSSRSNQPQHF. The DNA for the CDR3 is TGTGCCTGGAGTAGTAGGAGCAATCAGCCCCAGCATTTT.

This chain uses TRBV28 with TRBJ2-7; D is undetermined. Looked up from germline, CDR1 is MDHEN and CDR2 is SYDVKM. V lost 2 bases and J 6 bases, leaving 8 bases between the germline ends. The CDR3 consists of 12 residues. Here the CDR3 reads CASSLPVGEQYF. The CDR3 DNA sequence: TGTGCCAGCAGTTTACCGGTAGGCGAGCAGTACTTC.

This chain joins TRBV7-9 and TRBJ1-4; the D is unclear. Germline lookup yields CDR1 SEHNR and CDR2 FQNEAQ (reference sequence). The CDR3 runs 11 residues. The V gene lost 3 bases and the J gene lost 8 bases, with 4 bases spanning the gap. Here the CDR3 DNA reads TGTGCCAGCAGCTTCGGGGAAAAACTGTTTTTT. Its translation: CASSFGEKLFF.

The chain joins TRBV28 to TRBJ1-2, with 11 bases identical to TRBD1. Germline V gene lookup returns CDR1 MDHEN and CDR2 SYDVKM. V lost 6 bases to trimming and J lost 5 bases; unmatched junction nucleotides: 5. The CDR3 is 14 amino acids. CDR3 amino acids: CASSIRDRGYGYTF. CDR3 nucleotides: TGTGCCAGCAGCATCCGGGACAGGGGGTATGGCTACACCTTC.

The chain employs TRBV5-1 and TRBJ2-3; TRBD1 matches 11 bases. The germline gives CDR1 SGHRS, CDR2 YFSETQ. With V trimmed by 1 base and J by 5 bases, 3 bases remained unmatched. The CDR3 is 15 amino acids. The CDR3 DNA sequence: TGCGCCAGCAGCTTGATGGGACAGGGGGTAGATACGCAGTATTTT. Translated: CASSLMGQGVDTQYF.

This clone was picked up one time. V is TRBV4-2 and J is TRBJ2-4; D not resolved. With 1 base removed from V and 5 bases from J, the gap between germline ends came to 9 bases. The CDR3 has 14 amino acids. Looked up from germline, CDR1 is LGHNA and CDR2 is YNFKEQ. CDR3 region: CASSQGRLENIQYF. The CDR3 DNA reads TGTGCCAGCAGCCAAGGACGATTAGAAAACATTCAGTACTTC.